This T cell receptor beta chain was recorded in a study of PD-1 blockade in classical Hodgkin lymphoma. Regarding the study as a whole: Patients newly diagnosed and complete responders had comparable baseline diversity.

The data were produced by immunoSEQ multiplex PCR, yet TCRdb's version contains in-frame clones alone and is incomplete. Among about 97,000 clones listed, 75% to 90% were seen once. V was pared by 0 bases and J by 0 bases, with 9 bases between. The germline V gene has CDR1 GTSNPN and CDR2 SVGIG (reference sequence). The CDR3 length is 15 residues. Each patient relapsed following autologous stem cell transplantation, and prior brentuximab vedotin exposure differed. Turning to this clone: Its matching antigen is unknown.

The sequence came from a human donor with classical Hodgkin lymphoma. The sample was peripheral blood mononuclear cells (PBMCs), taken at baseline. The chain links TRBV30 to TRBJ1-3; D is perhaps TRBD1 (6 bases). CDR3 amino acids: CAWSVPRGSGNTIYF. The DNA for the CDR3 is TGTGCCTGGAGTGTACCCAGGGGCTCTGGAAACACCATATATTTT.